This T cell receptor (beta chain) was observed in a study of blood T cells in healthy people across ages (dated by TCRdb to 2013 to 2016). Study-wide context: In model experiments, template switching captured about one uniquely barcoded TCR beta cDNA molecule for every two T cells. The study measured age-related changes in TCR beta repertoire diversity using deep sequencing normalized with unique cDNA molecular identifiers. The donors were split into four age groups: young (average 16 years), middle-aged (39), aged (62) and long-lived (roughly 80). Using the same blood draw, the study looked at two additional independent replicas of 1 million unique cDNA reads for two donors, one aged 18 to 29 and the other aged 80 or older. Results the study describes overall, beyond this receptor: Observed TCR beta diversity per million T cells fell roughly linearly with age, and a significant reduction was already apparent by age approximately 40. Because profiling used bulk unsorted PBMCs, naive and antigen-experienced compartments could not be compared conclusively. Because donor CMV infection status was unknown, age-related changes in expanded clonotypes were potentially confounded. A strong correlation was found between observed TCR beta diversity and the percentage of naive T cells measured by flow cytometry. Estimates of total diversity from one million sequenced T cells were regarded as lower bounds and underestimates. Compared with the aged group, more naive CD4+ T cells, fewer expanded clones and increased TCR diversity were shown by the long-lived group, suggesting age selection.

CDR1 MNHEY and CDR2 SVGEGT are derived from the germline V gene. Measured from the cysteine to the phenylalanine, the CDR3 is 13 residues long. Of all the DNA, just the CDR3 is kept, 39 bases in frame from base 1. This clonotype turned up a few times. Its antigen is unknown. No base quality values were provided; no much bigger clone lies one nucleotide off. Donors were 35 to 40 systemically healthy Caucasian individuals from Russia aged 6 to 90 years. Approximately 9.3 milliliters of peripheral blood were collected from each donor into EDTA-treated Vacutainer tubes. Ficoll-Paque density-gradient centrifugation was used to isolate PBMCs, with at least 7 million obtained per sample. Trizol reagent was used to extract total RNA from the PBMCs, yielding at least 5 micrograms per sample. The percentages of naive CD45RAhigh/CD27high T cells were determined by flow cytometry on a PBMC aliquot from every donor.

Libraries were prepared through 5' RACE. Sequenced on an Illumina HiSeq 2500. A second PCR of about 6 to 11 cycles was run with a J-beta primer mix and a sample-barcoded 5' primer. Each TCR beta cDNA molecule received a unique molecular identifier from a template-switch 5' adaptor carrying 12 random nucleotides. Each sample yielded at least 3 million CDR3-containing paired-end reads. First-strand cDNA was synthesized from all RNA with the Mint cDNA synthesis kit, primed by a TRBC-specific oligonucleotide. Following uracil-DNA glycosylase treatment, all cDNA underwent a first 18-cycle PCR with the universal primers M1SS and BC2_uni_R. In the source study's methods: Each sample was normalized by randomly selecting 1 million high-quality reads, each carrying a distinct molecular identifier. Reads sharing molecular identifiers were discarded rather than binned into consensus sequences. CDR3 identification, clonotype clustering and error correction used MiTCR with a Q25 quality threshold and the strictest error-elimination algorithm. A nonparametric unseen species model with Euler transformation was used to estimate lower-bound total TCR beta diversity. Through fastp at Q25 and MiXCR, TCRdb rebuilt clones from the public reads, retaining in-frame beta chains. Rows are unified per CDR3 protein, each entry keeping the most common DNA and genes. These V and J calls rely on TCRdb rather than the paper's analysis. Present in this sample are approximately 760,000 distinct CDR3 sequences, roughly 25% of which were seen just once. The top ten clones comprise 9.4% of the sample.

These same data were also listed under a study on T cells of mothers and their children. The second investigation adds: Donors were nine systemically healthy Caucasian individuals: three mothers and their six children. cDNA synthesis used all of the extracted RNA, with approximately 1.4 ug of RNA in each 15 ul reaction. Sample barcodes and 2-4 random nucleotides were added via the M1S primer in the second PCR. Over 8 million TCR beta CDR3 reads were obtained for each mother, and approximately 2.9 million reads were obtained for each child. In both related and unrelated pairs, thymic selection shapes the output of TCR recombination in a similar way, with inherited differences having only a minor effect. Related mother-child pairs always showed normalized repertoire overlap that was slightly higher than in unrelated mother-child pairs, though the difference was never significant. With a sensitivity of around 97 clones per million clonotypes, no persistent microchimeric T cell clones were detected. The study used deep NGS to compare TCR beta repertoires of mothers and children, seeking features distinguishing related mother-child pairs from unrelated individuals. On average, the children were approximately 11 +/- 4 years old, while the mothers were about 40 +/- 4 years old. After adapter ligation with NEBNext reagents, the libraries were sequenced on Illumina HiSeq 2000 with 100+100 nt paired-end reads. To avoid cross-contamination, the mother libraries and the child libraries were prepared a month apart and sequenced in separate runs. Each donor had between roughly 500,000 and 2,200,000 distinct TCR beta clonotypes identified. Naive TCR beta clonotypes were estimated from low-frequency clonotypes matched to each donor's FACS-determined naive share, without sorting.

The sequenced sample was blood. The TCR comes from a boy aged 10-17 years in good health. The V gene is TRBV6-2 or TRBV6-3 and the J gene is TRBJ2-1; no confident D gene assignment can be made. The J call may be in error: the DNA end matches TRBJ2-7 better. At the DNA level, the sequence is TGTGCCAGCAGCGACTCCAAGGCATACGAGCAGTACTTC. It translates to CASSDSKAYEQYF.